This entry lists 18 T cell receptor beta chains sequenced from one sample in a study of beta chain features in type 1 diabetes. Study-wide points: TCRB CDR3s from Type 1 diabetes patients were moderately but significantly shorter in all four CD4+ subsets.

Their antigens are not known. All of the isolated RNA was reverse transcribed, so expressed TCRB transcripts were sequenced. Some clones are missing from TCRdb's copy, which holds only in-frame ones; the method was immunoSEQ multiplex PCR. The table shows some 120,000 clones, with around 16% occurring only once. Specimen: central memory CD4+ T cells from blood. The receptors derive from a man younger than 35 with type 1 diabetes.

Many counts were recorded for this clone. The chain links TRBV29-1 to TRBJ2-7; 12 bases are shared with TRBD2. Germline V gene lookup returns CDR1 SQVTM and CDR2 ANQGSEA. V was clipped by 4 bases and J by 2 bases; unmatched bases: 3. The length of the CDR3 is 14 residues. CDR3 in amino acids: CSVALAGGTYEQYF. The CDR3 DNA follows: TGCAGCGTTGCTCTAGCGGGAGGGACCTACGAGCAGTACTTC.

The CDR3 nucleotides are TGTGCCAGCTCACCGAACCGCGGGGGTCCCACAGATACGCAGTATTTT. Translating gives CASSPNRGGPTDTQYF. The chain combines TRBV18 with TRBJ2-3; 7 nucleotides align to TRBD2. The J segment lost 2 bases and the V segment lost 3 bases, leaving 8 bases of the junction unmatched. CDR1 is KGHSH and CDR2 is LQKENI in the germline V gene. The CDR3 contains 16 residues. Based on the CDR3 plus reference TRBV18 and TRBJ2-3, the full variable domain is NAGVMQNPRHLVRRRGQEARLRCSPMKGHSHVYWYRQLPEEGLKFMVYLQKENIIDESGMPKERFSAEFPKEGPSILRIQQVVRGDSAAYFCASSPNRGGPTDTQYFGPGTRLTVL.

The chain has TRBV7-2 and TRBJ2-5; D is unresolved. The CDR3 is made up of 13 amino acids. Germline CDR1 is SGHTA and CDR2 is FQGNSA. Trimming removed 5 bases from V and 4 bases from J, with 11 bases in between. CDR3: CASSPTKRETQYF. CDR3 bases: TGTGCCAGCAGCCCAACAAAGCGAGAGACCCAGTACTTC. Variable domain in full (rest from reference TRBV7-2 and TRBJ2-5): GAGVSQSPSNKVTEKGKDVELRCDPISGHTALYWYRQSLGQGLEFLIYFQGNSAPDKSGLPSDRFSAERTGGSVSTLTIQRTQQEDSAVYLCASSPTKRETQYFGPGTRLLVL.

This clone turned up a few times. J is TRBJ2-3 and V is TRBV30; 8 bases are shared with TRBD2. V lost 4 bases to trimming and J lost 6 bases; unmatched junction nucleotides: 6. The germline CDR1 and CDR2 sequences are GTSNPN and SVGIG (reference sequence). This CDR3 is built from 13 residues. CDR3 bases: TGTGCCTGGACCCTAGCGGGTGCGGATACGCAGTATTTT. It yields the protein CAWTLAGADTQYF.

This clone was seen only a few times. The chain couples TRBV5-1 to TRBJ2-7; 7 nucleotides match TRBD2. The CDR3 contains 15 residues. In germline, CDR1 is SGHRS, CDR2 YFSETQ. Germline trimming cut 1 base from V and 2 bases from J; bases unmatched to any gene: 6. The chain's CDR3 is CASSLPSGVAYEQYF. In DNA, the CDR3 is TGCGCCAGCAGCTTGCCCAGCGGGGTAGCCTACGAGCAGTACTTC.

This clone occurred a few times. The V call is TRBV5-1, the J call TRBJ2-5; 7 bases map to TRBD1. The CDR3 totals 14 residues. The germline V gene encodes CDR1 SGHRS and CDR2 YFSETQ. The trim removed 4 bases at V and 2 bases at J, leaving 5 bases unmatched. DNA for the CDR3: TGCGCCAGCAGCGGGGGACAGCCTCAAGAGACCCAGTACTTC. It specifies CASSGGQPQETQYF.

This clone was seen at least ten times. The CDR3 spells CASSPWMDSVLQYF. The CDR3 DNA sequence: TGTGCCAGCAGTCCCTGGATGGACAGTGTTCTTCAGTACTTC. The chain combines TRBV27 with TRBJ2-7; perhaps TRBD1 as D (6 bases). Germline lookup yields CDR1 MNHEY and CDR2 SMNVEV (reference sequence). V lost 5 bases, J lost 10 bases, and 21 bases lay in between. The CDR3 extends over 14 amino acids.

The V call is TRBV27, the J call TRBJ1-2; D is possibly TRBD1 (5 bases). Germline loops: CDR1 MNHEY, CDR2 SMNVEV (reference sequence). The germline V and J ends were trimmed by 0 bases and 7 bases, with 12 bases remaining between them. This CDR3 is 14 amino acids long. The CDR3 sequence is CASSLSRREAGYTF. In DNA, the CDR3 is TGTGCCAGCAGTTTATCCCGCAGGGAGGCTGGCTACACCTTC.

CDR3 nucleotide sequence: TGTGCCAGCAGTACCCAGGGCGCCCCCTACGAGCAGTACTTC. Protein product: CASSTQGAPYEQYF. The chain uses TRBV6-5 and TRBJ2-7; TRBD1 might be the D (5 bases). V was shortened by 5 bases and J by 2 bases, with 13 bases between the two germline ends. Germline CDR1 reads MNHEY; CDR2 reads SVGAGI. The CDR3 runs to 14 residues.

This clone appeared a single time. The chain uses TRBV6-5 and TRBJ2-7, with 13 nucleotides matching TRBD2. Germline CDR1 and CDR2: MNHEY and SVGAGI. The J segment lost 5 bases and the V segment lost 6 bases, leaving 7 bases of the junction unmatched. The CDR3 has 15 residues. The CDR3 sequence is CASSRLAGGRNEQYF. The CDR3, as DNA: TGTGCCAGCAGCCGACTAGCGGGAGGCCGTAACGAGCAGTACTTC.

Notes on this clone: This may be a read error, as it is one base from a much larger clone. The rearrangement joins TRBV4-3 to TRBJ2-6; TRBD2 aligns across 7 bases. This CDR3 is 16 amino acids long. Unmatched junction bases numbered 5, after V lost 4 bases and J lost 2 bases. Germline CDR1 and CDR2: LGHNA and YSLEER. The CDR3 loop is CASSPSAGAGANVLTF. The CDR3 bases are TGCGCCAGCAGCCCAAGTGCGGGGGCTGGGGCCAACGTCCTGACTTTC.

The sample holds a few counts of this clone. The chain links TRBV7-2 to TRBJ2-2; 9 positions match TRBD1. V trimming: 5 bases; J trimming: 6 bases; junction bases outside the gene matches: 10. Germline CDR1 and CDR2: SGHTA and FQGNSA. There are 16 residues in the CDR3. The CDR3 is CASSPGQGRVAGELFF. For the CDR3, the DNA is TGTGCCAGCAGCCCTGGACAGGGGAGGGTTGCCGGGGAGCTGTTTTTT.

The rearrangement links TRBV19 to TRBJ2-7, with D tentatively TRBD1 (6 bases). CDR1 is LNHDA and CDR2 is SQIVND in the germline V gene (reference sequence). The CDR3 spans 13 residues. V was clipped by 3 bases and J by 4 bases, with 10 bases between them. The CDR3 loop is CASSIGTPYEQYF. The CDR3 DNA reads TGTGCCAGTAGTATCGGGACACCGTACGAGCAGTACTTC.

V usage is TRBV4-1 and J usage is TRBJ2-3, with 10 bases aligning to TRBD2. CDR1 and CDR2 from the germline V gene are MGHRA and YSYEKL. The CDR3 has 16 residues. V lost 2 bases to trimming and J lost 7 bases; unmatched junction nucleotides: 9. The CDR3 sequence: CASSQFSGRNPYTQYF. Written as DNA, the CDR3 is TGCGCCAGCAGCCAATTTAGCGGGAGGAACCCCTATACGCAGTATTTT.

With regard to this clone: Being one base from a much bigger clone, this may be a read error. This same CDR3 is encoded by further DNA sequences in the sample. The chain is built from TRBV11-2 and TRBJ2-1, with TRBD1 matching over 9 bases. The junction had 10 bases not matched to a gene; V was cut back by 5 bases and J by 2 bases. The CDR3 is 17 residues long. Germline V gene sequence: CDR1 SGHAT, CDR2 FQNNGV. In DNA form, the CDR3 reads TGTGCCAGCAGCAACCAATACAGGGGGCGGACCTACAATGAGCAGTTCTTC. Translation gives CASSNQYRGRTYNEQFF.

J is TRBJ2-7 and V is TRBV9; D unresolved. The CDR3 loop spans 14 amino acids. With 0 bases removed from V and 2 bases from J, the gap between germline ends came to 9 bases. Per germline, CDR1 SGDLS and CDR2 YYNGEE. For the CDR3, the DNA is TGTGCCAGCAGCGTAGGTGGCCGAACCTACGAGCAGTACTTC. Protein product: CASSVGGRTYEQYF.

The genes are TRBV5-1 and TRBJ2-7; 8 positions agree with TRBD1. V was pared by 7 bases and J by 7 bases, with 10 bases of the junction left unmatched. Germline V CDR1 and CDR2: SGHRS, YFSETQ. The CDR3 has 13 amino acids. CDR3 bases: TGCGCCAGCTCTCCCGGACAGGGTGAGGAGCAGTACTTC. Translation: CASSPGQGEEQYF.

This clone was counted only a few times. The genes are TRBV2 and TRBJ1-4; the match to TRBD1 covers 9 bases. After removal of 8 bases from V and 10 bases from J, the junction contained 5 bases not matched to a gene. From germline, CDR1 is SNHLY and CDR2 FYNNEI. The CDR3 length is 12 residues. CDR3 loop: CASRDRAVKLFF. In DNA, the CDR3 is TGTGCCAGCCGGGACAGGGCTGTAAAACTGTTTTTT.